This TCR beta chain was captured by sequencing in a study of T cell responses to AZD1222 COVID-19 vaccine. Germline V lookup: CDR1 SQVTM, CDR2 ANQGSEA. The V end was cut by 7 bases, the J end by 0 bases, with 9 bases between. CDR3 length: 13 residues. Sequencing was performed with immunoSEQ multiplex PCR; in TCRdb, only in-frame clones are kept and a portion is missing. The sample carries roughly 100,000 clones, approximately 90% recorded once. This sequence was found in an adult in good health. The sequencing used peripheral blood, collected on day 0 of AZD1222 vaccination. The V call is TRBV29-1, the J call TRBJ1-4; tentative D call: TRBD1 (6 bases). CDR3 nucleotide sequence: TGCAGCGCCGAGGGGGCAACTAATGAAAAACTGTTTTTT. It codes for CSAEGATNEKLFF.